The entry that follows covers one TCR beta chain sequence. At the DNA level, this CDR3 is encoded by other sequences in the same sample as well. This entry is derived from a study of blood T cell repertoires in COVID-19. Sequenced by immunoSEQ multiplex PCR; TCRdb stores in-frame clones only, minus some. Among 300,000 or so clones, roughly 88% were seen once, and the ten largest hold less than 3.5%. This CDR3 spans 14 amino acids. Germline V gives CDR1 SNHLY, CDR2 FYNNEI. The ends were cut back, 6 bases at V and 5 bases at J, with 16 bases in the middle. While infection was still active, Seattle patients were enrolled and then followed longitudinally.

This sequence was found in a woman aged 30 to 39 with COVID-19, enrolled during active disease. The chain employs TRBV2 and TRBJ1-1; TRBD1 is a possible D gene (5 bases). Sequenced material: peripheral blood. CDR3 DNA sequence: TGTGCCAGCAGCGATAGGGGCGGGGGAACTGAAGCTTTCTTT. Translating it yields CASSDRGGGTEAFF. The full variable domain, rest sourced from reference TRBV2 and TRBJ1-1, is EPEVTQTPSHQVTQMGQEVILRCVPISNHLYFYWYRQILGQKVEFLVSFYNNEISEKSEIFDDQFSVERPDGSNFTLKIRSTKLEDSAMYFCASSDRGGGTEAFFGQGTRLTVV.